This passage covers 9 T cell receptor beta chains from one sample sequenced in a study of cytomegalovirus exposure and HLA in healthy donors. 60 Vbeta and 13 Jbeta primers were used in PCR. Method: immunoSEQ multiplex PCR; TCRdb's copy keeps in-frame clones and lacks some. The top ten hold 1% to 1.5% of the sample, which has about 180,000 clones, 84% seen once. The source material was PBMCs. Receptors originate from a girl aged 2-10 years in good health and CMV-seropositive.

The rearrangement joins TRBV6-1 to TRBJ2-1; 7 bases map to TRBD1. The V gene's germline CDR1 is MNHNS and CDR2 SASEGT. The V segment lost 6 bases and the J segment 5 bases; nucleotides outside the gene matches: 7. This CDR3 contains 14 residues. CDR3 DNA sequence: TGTGCCAGCAGGAACAGGGGCGGCGACAATGAGCAGTTCTTC. This encodes CASRNRGGDNEQFF.

The chain recombines TRBV6-5 with TRBJ1-1; D unclear. Germline loops: CDR1 MNHEY, CDR2 SVGAGI. The CDR3 length is 13 residues. With 4 bases removed from V and 3 bases from J, the gap between germline ends came to 9 bases. Here the CDR3 reads CASSLGSYTEAFF. The CDR3 DNA sequence: TGTGCCAGCAGTTTGGGCAGCTACACTGAAGCTTTCTTT.

The chain uses TRBV15 and TRBJ2-5, with 10 positions matching TRBD1. Germline V gives CDR1 LNHNV, CDR2 YYDKDF (reference sequence). The CDR3 sequence is 14 residues long. The V segment lost 4 bases and the J segment 4 bases; nucleotides outside the gene matches: 3. In nucleotides, the CDR3 is TGTGCCACCAGCACCTGGACAGGGGGAGAGACCCAGTACTTC. Translating it yields CATSTWTGGETQYF.

V usage is TRBV10-3 and J usage is TRBJ2-3, with D possibly matching TRBD1 (6 bases). The CDR3 loop spans 18 amino acids. CDR1 and CDR2 (germline): ENHRY, SYGVKD. The V and J ends lost 3 bases and 0 bases respectively, with 19 bases between them. The CDR3 loop is CAISDRTKKQGSTDTQYF. CDR3 sequence (DNA): TGTGCCATCAGTGACCGAACCAAGAAACAGGGCAGCACAGATACGCAGTATTTT.

The rearrangement joins TRBV5-5 to TRBJ2-5, with D maybe TRBD2 (5 bases). Trimming took 2 bases from V and 5 from J, leaving 13 bases between them. CDR3 size: 14 residues. Looked up from germline, CDR1 is SGHKS and CDR2 is YYEKEE (reference sequence). CDR3 loop: CASSFLDLPETQYF. CDR3 DNA sequence: TGTGCCAGCAGCTTTCTGGACTTACCGGAGACCCAGTACTTC.

This clone has just a few counts. This chain joins TRBV5-1 and TRBJ1-1; D call uncertain. The CDR3 loop spans 12 amino acids. V was clipped by 4 bases and J by 1 base, with 5 bases between them. CDR1 is SGHRS and CDR2 is YFSETQ in the germline V gene. In DNA, the CDR3 is TGCGCCAGCAGCAGACAGAACACTGAAGCTTTCTTT. Protein sequence: CASSRQNTEAFF.

This chain links TRBV5-4 with TRBJ2-7; 8 bases align to TRBD2. Germline lookup yields CDR1 SGHNT and CDR2 YYREEE (reference sequence). V lost 4 bases to trimming and J lost 11 bases; unmatched junction nucleotides: 14. The CDR3 runs 14 residues. CDR3 residues: CASSDLEREPAEYF. In DNA, the CDR3 is TGTGCCAGCAGCGATTTAGAGCGGGAGCCGGCGGAGTACTTC.

The table lists this clone with a count of one. The rearrangement joins TRBV27 to TRBJ1-6; TRBD1 matches 8 bases. The CDR3 is 17 residues long. V was clipped by 6 bases and J by 7 bases; unmatched bases: 14. Per germline, CDR1 MNHEY and CDR2 SMNVEV (reference sequence). The CDR3 reads CASSSRVAGGLNSPLHF. CDR3 nucleotides: TGTGCCAGCAGCTCTAGGGTGGCAGGGGGCTTGAATTCACCCCTCCACTTT.

This chain links TRBV7-3 with TRBJ1-1; 9 nucleotides match TRBD1. The germline gives CDR1 SGHTA, CDR2 FQGTGA. CDR3 size: 19 residues. With 4 bases clipped from V and 0 bases from J, the junction kept 15 bases outside the gene matches. CDR3 in amino acids: CASSSVPGQGGALNTEAFF. In DNA form, the CDR3 reads TGTGCCAGCAGCTCGGTCCCGGGACAGGGAGGGGCATTGAACACTGAAGCTTTCTTT.